This T cell receptor (beta chain) is drawn from a study of blood T cell repertoires in COVID-19. Sequencing used immunoSEQ multiplex PCR; TCRdb keeps in-frame clones, though not all of them. Of around 330,000 clones listed, over 75% are singletons. V trimming: 4 bases; J trimming: 4 bases; junction bases outside the gene matches: 9. CDR1 MRHNA and CDR2 SNTAGT come from the germline V gene. The CDR3 consists of 16 residues. Sequencing input: peripheral blood. The gene calls are TRBV6-4 and TRBJ2-3; 9 positions match TRBD2. The sequence derives from a woman between 50 and 59 years old with active or convalescent COVID-19. The CDR3: CASSAVSGRGADTQYF. CDR3 sequence (DNA): TGTGCCAGCAGTGCCGTTAGCGGGAGAGGGGCAGATACGCAGTATTTT.